These 10 T cell receptor beta chains were all obtained from the same sample, sequenced in a study of blood T cells in healthy people across ages. Using a J-beta primer mix together with a sample-barcoded 5' primer, a second PCR was run for roughly 7 to 11 cycles. TCRdb independently ran MiXCR on the 5' RACE reads; one entry per CDR3 protein. This sample has about 1.4 million distinct CDR3 sequences, with approximately 60% found just once. The sequenced sample consisted of blood. These receptors were collected from a man in his late teens or twenties in good health.

This clonotype has a handful of counts. The V gene is TRBV29-1, the J gene TRBJ1-1, with TRBD1 matching over 7 bases. After removal of 5 bases from V and 2 bases from J, the junction contained 2 bases not matched to a gene. Germline V gene sequence: CDR1 SQVTM, CDR2 ANQGSEA. This CDR3 comprises 12 residues. The CDR3 nucleotides are TGCAGCGTTACAGGGGATAACACTGAAGCTTTCTTT. This encodes CSVTGDNTEAFF.

This clonotype was detected only once. For the CDR3, the DNA is TGCGCCAGCAGTGATAGGTTCCTCTACGAGCAGTACTTC. Its protein is CASSDRFLYEQYF. This sequence joins TRBV10-2 and TRBJ2-7; no clear D gene. This CDR3 contains 13 residues. The germline V gene has CDR1 WSHSY and CDR2 SAAADI. Trimming shortened V by 3 bases and J by 3 bases, and 9 bases separated the two germline ends.

Here the CDR3 reads CASTPGGDYGYTF. CDR3 DNA: TGTGCCAGCACCCCGGGTGGGGACTATGGCTACACCTTC. The V and J genes are TRBV6-6 and TRBJ1-2; the D is unclear. From germline, CDR1 is MNHNY and CDR2 SVGAGI (reference sequence). Deletions cut 7 bases from V and 3 bases from J, with 12 bases between. This CDR3 comprises 13 residues.

The V and J genes are TRBV4-1 and TRBJ2-1; 7 bases map to TRBD2. Germline CDR1 is MGHRA and CDR2 is YSYEKL. Trimming cost V 3 bases and J 2 bases; bases outside gene matches: 4. The CDR3 is 15 residues long. CDR3 region: CASSHPGLPYNEQFF. Here the CDR3 DNA reads TGCGCCAGCAGCCACCCGGGACTACCCTACAATGAGCAGTTCTTC.

V usage is TRBV4-1 and J usage is TRBJ2-5, with D unresolved. Germline assignment: CDR1 MGHRA and CDR2 YSYEKL. The V gene lost 2 bases and the J gene lost 11 bases, with 24 bases spanning the gap. The CDR3 extends over 16 amino acids. In DNA, the CDR3 is TGCGCCAGCAGCCAACTTTTGGGTCTCGTCTCCTACGGGCAGTACTTC. Translation gives CASSQLLGLVSYGQYF.

The chain employs TRBV5-1 and TRBJ2-3; D uncertain. V was pared by 6 bases and J by 2 bases, with 13 bases between. Germline CDR1 SGHRS, CDR2 YFSETQ. The CDR3 consists of 14 residues. The CDR3 reads CASKGSAPTDTQYF. The CDR3 coding sequence is TGCGCCAGCAAGGGATCAGCCCCCACAGATACGCAGTATTTT.

The rearrangement joins TRBV5-4 to TRBJ2-1; possible D gene TRBD2, 5 bases. With 0 bases removed from V and 6 bases from J, the gap between germline ends came to 10 bases. CDR1 is SGHNT, CDR2 YYREEE, per germline (reference sequence). The CDR3 is 14 amino acids. CDR3 coding DNA: TGTGCCAGCAGCTTGGCTAGCCCCGGCAATGAGCAGTTCTTC. Amino acids: CASSLASPGNEQFF.

This chain connects TRBV20-1 to TRBJ2-1, with 8 bases identical to TRBD2. This CDR3 comprises 15 residues. The germline CDR1 and CDR2 sequences are DFQATT and SNEGSKA (reference sequence). Trimming at V came to 2 bases and at J to 2 bases, leaving 5 bases not matched to a gene. CDR3 sequence: CSARWAGGAYNEQFF. The CDR3 DNA is TGCAGTGCTAGATGGGCGGGAGGTGCCTACAATGAGCAGTTCTTC.

The rearrangement joins TRBV7-9 to TRBJ1-1; D unclear. Trimming cost V 5 bases and J 7 bases, with 5 bases left between them. Germline V gene sequence: CDR1 SEHNR, CDR2 FQNEAQ (reference sequence). CDR3 size: 10 residues. Here the CDR3 reads CASSSNEAFF. CDR3 DNA: TGTGCCAGCAGCAGCAATGAAGCTTTCTTT.

The V and J genes are TRBV4-1 and TRBJ1-2; TRBD1 matches at 7 bases. Trimming took 4 bases from V and 5 from J; bases not matched to a gene: 7. Germline V gene lookup returns CDR1 MGHRA and CDR2 YSYEKL. This CDR3 is 14 amino acids long. The CDR3 region is CASSPQGTLYGYTF. The CDR3 DNA follows: TGCGCCAGCAGCCCACAGGGGACCCTTTATGGCTACACCTTC.